A selection of T cell receptor beta chains follows, all from one sample in a study of blood T cell repertoires in COVID-19. Generated by immunoSEQ multiplex PCR, the TCRdb table keeps only in-frame clones and is missing some. The table has 200,000 to 250,000 clones, 80% to 90% seen once; the top ten hold 3.5% to 4%. Source material: PBMCs or T cells enriched from blood (not recorded which). These TCRs come from a woman aged 40 to 49 with acute COVID-19. Each CDR3 is given with its conserved first and last residue. The order of the fields is clone size, D gene, V gene, J gene, CDR3 DNA, CDR3 protein. D genes are given only for firm matches. Clone size is shown for a subset of rows, as once, few, many or a class of expanded clone.

abundance: NA
d_gene: TRBD1
v_gene: TRBV18
j_gene: TRBJ1-3
CDR3nt: TGTGCCAGCTCACCGTCAGGGGGCTACGGCTCTGGAAACACCATATATTTT
CDR3aa: CASSPSGGYGSGNTIYF

abundance: NA
d_gene: NA
v_gene: TRBV28
j_gene: TRBJ2-5
CDR3nt: TGTGCCAGCAGTTTACCCCAAACGGGGACCCAGTACTTC
CDR3aa: CASSLPQTGTQYF

abundance: NA
d_gene: TRBD1
v_gene: TRBV27
j_gene: TRBJ1-1
CDR3nt: TGTGCCAGCAGTTTAGGCCCGCTCTCCCCCCAGGGGGCGAACACTGAAGCTTTCTTT
CDR3aa: CASSLGPLSPQGANTEAFF

abundance: NA
d_gene: TRBD2
v_gene: TRBV11-2
j_gene: TRBJ2-1
CDR3nt: TGTGCCAGCAGCTCAAGGACTAGCGCCAATGTTAATGAGCAGTTCTTC
CDR3aa: CASSSRTSANVNEQFF

abundance: NA
d_gene: NA
v_gene: TRBV28
j_gene: TRBJ1-5
CDR3nt: TGTGCCAGCTCTAAAATTGGGGGACTTCAGCCCCAGCATTTT
CDR3aa: CASSKIGGLQPQHF

abundance: NA
d_gene: NA
v_gene: TRBV12-3/TRBV12-4
j_gene: TRBJ1-1
CDR3nt: TGTGCCACCCTCAGTGGGGGGAGGGGAGCTTTCTTT
CDR3aa: CATLSGGRGAFF

abundance: NA
d_gene: NA
v_gene: TRBV11-2
j_gene: TRBJ2-2
CDR3nt: TGTGCCAGCAGCGGCCTCCTGGTTGCCGGGGAGCTGTTTTTT
CDR3aa: CASSGLLVAGELFF

abundance: NA
d_gene: NA
v_gene: TRBV30
j_gene: TRBJ2-5
CDR3nt: TGTGCCTGGAGGGGGTGGGGCCCAGGCACCCAGTACTTC
CDR3aa: CAWRGWGPGTQYF

abundance: NA
d_gene: TRBD1
v_gene: TRBV28
j_gene: TRBJ1-2
CDR3nt: TGTGCCAGCAGGGCTTTTGGACAGGGGGCAAGTGGCTACACCTTC
CDR3aa: CASRAFGQGASGYTF

abundance: NA
d_gene: TRBD2
v_gene: TRBV11-3
j_gene: TRBJ2-3
CDR3nt: TGTGCCAGCAGCTATTCCGGGACTAGCGGGAAAACAGATACGCAGTATTTT
CDR3aa: CASSYSGTSGKTDTQYF

abundance: NA
d_gene: NA
v_gene: TRBV27
j_gene: TRBJ1-1
CDR3nt: TGTGCCAGCAGTTTATCGACAGGAGCACTGAACACTGAAGCTTTCTTT
CDR3aa: CASSLSTGALNTEAFF

abundance: few
d_gene: TRBD1
v_gene: TRBV29-1
j_gene: TRBJ2-2
CDR3nt: TGCAGCGTTGGGACAGGGGGCGAGGAGCTGTTTTTT
CDR3aa: CSVGTGGEELFF

abundance: NA
d_gene: TRBD2
v_gene: TRBV28
j_gene: TRBJ2-1
CDR3nt: TGTGCCAGCAGGGTTAGCGGGAGCGTAAATGAGCAGTTCTTC
CDR3aa: CASRVSGSVNEQFF

abundance: NA
d_gene: TRBD2
v_gene: TRBV19
j_gene: TRBJ2-7
CDR3nt: TGTGCCAGTAGGCGGGAGGGGATCTACGAGCAGTACTTC
CDR3aa: CASRREGIYEQYF

abundance: few
d_gene: NA
v_gene: TRBV3-1/TRBV3-2
j_gene: TRBJ1-3
CDR3nt: TGTGCCAGCAGCCAAGAAAGGGGGACGGCGGCGACCATATATTTT
CDR3aa: CASSQERGTAATIYF

abundance: NA
d_gene: NA
v_gene: TRBV19
j_gene: TRBJ2-5
CDR3nt: TGTGCCAGTAGTATAAGTCCAGGGTCCGAGACCCAGTACTTC
CDR3aa: CASSISPGSETQYF

abundance: NA
d_gene: TRBD1
v_gene: TRBV19
j_gene: TRBJ1-2
CDR3nt: TGTGCCAGTAGGGGTGACAGGGAGAGGAACTATGGCTACACCTTC
CDR3aa: CASRGDRERNYGYTF

abundance: NA
d_gene: NA
v_gene: TRBV5-5
j_gene: TRBJ1-1
CDR3nt: TGTGCCAGCAGCTTCGAATGGCAGGGCCACACTGAAGCTTTCTTT
CDR3aa: CASSFEWQGHTEAFF

abundance: NA
d_gene: NA
v_gene: TRBV27
j_gene: TRBJ2-7
CDR3nt: TGTGCCAGCAGTTTATGGGGTGGGGGGGCGGTTTACGAGCAGTACTTC
CDR3aa: CASSLWGGGAVYEQYF

abundance: NA
d_gene: TRBD1
v_gene: TRBV7-6
j_gene: TRBJ2-7
CDR3nt: TGTGCCAGCAGCCGATCCGCCGGGACAGCGACAATCTACGAGCAGTACTTC
CDR3aa: CASSRSAGTATIYEQYF

abundance: few
d_gene: TRBD2
v_gene: TRBV9
j_gene: TRBJ2-1
CDR3nt: TGTGCCAGCAGCCGAGCGGGAGAGAAGGTGGATGAGCAGTTCTTC
CDR3aa: CASSRAGEKVDEQFF

abundance: NA
d_gene: TRBD1
v_gene: TRBV5-1
j_gene: TRBJ2-7
CDR3nt: TGCGCCAGCAGCCCCGGGACAGGGTCCTACGAGCAGTACTTC
CDR3aa: CASSPGTGSYEQYF

abundance: NA
d_gene: TRBD2
v_gene: TRBV7-2
j_gene: TRBJ2-3
CDR3nt: TGTGCCAGCAGCCCCTTCCCAGGCGGGGGACCTGGTTATACGCAGTATTTT
CDR3aa: CASSPFPGGGPGYTQYF

abundance: NA
d_gene: TRBD1
v_gene: TRBV3-1/TRBV3-2
j_gene: TRBJ2-2
CDR3nt: TGTGCCAGTCAGGGACAGTGGAACACCGGGGAGCTGTTTTTT
CDR3aa: CASQGQWNTGELFF

abundance: once
d_gene: NA
v_gene: TRBV7-6
j_gene: TRBJ2-1
CDR3nt: TGTGCCAGCAGCTTATCGGCTCGGCAGGGGTTTGAGGAGCAGTTCTTC
CDR3aa: CASSLSARQGFEEQFF

abundance: NA
d_gene: NA
v_gene: TRBV24-1
j_gene: TRBJ2-2
CDR3nt: TGTGCCACCAGTGATATCGTGAGGACCGGGGAGCTGTTTTTT
CDR3aa: CATSDIVRTGELFF

abundance: few
d_gene: NA
v_gene: TRBV29-1
j_gene: TRBJ1-2
CDR3nt: TGCAGCGTTGAAGAGTCGGTCAACTATGGCTACACCTTC
CDR3aa: CSVEESVNYGYTF

abundance: NA
d_gene: NA
v_gene: TRBV3-1/TRBV3-2
j_gene: TRBJ2-1
CDR3nt: TGTGCCAGCAGCCAAGTTGGGGGGGGGCACTACAATGAGCAGTTCTTC
CDR3aa: CASSQVGGGHYNEQFF

abundance: NA
d_gene: TRBD1
v_gene: TRBV19
j_gene: TRBJ1-4
CDR3nt: TGTGCCAGTAGGTCACAGGGGGGGGGTGAAAAACTGTTTTTT
CDR3aa: CASRSQGGGEKLFF

abundance: NA
d_gene: NA
v_gene: TRBV30
j_gene: TRBJ2-7
CDR3nt: TGTGCCTGGATGGGCCCGGGGAAAGACGAGCAGTACTTC
CDR3aa: CAWMGPGKDEQYF

abundance: NA
d_gene: NA
v_gene: TRBV2
j_gene: TRBJ2-2
CDR3nt: TGTGCCAGCAGTGAAGCCTGGAACACCGGGGAGCTGTTTTTT
CDR3aa: CASSEAWNTGELFF

abundance: NA
d_gene: NA
v_gene: TRBV24-1
j_gene: TRBJ2-2
CDR3nt: TGTGCCACCAGTGACCCTTTGAGGGCCACCGGGGAGCTGTTTTTT
CDR3aa: CATSDPLRATGELFF

abundance: once
d_gene: NA
v_gene: TRBV5-6
j_gene: TRBJ2-7
CDR3nt: TGTGCCAGCAGCTTAGGGGGTTCCGAGCAGTACTTC
CDR3aa: CASSLGGSEQYF

abundance: NA
d_gene: NA
v_gene: TRBV19
j_gene: TRBJ2-7
CDR3nt: TGTGCCAGTAGTCCTCGACAGGCCTACGAGCAGTACTTC
CDR3aa: CASSPRQAYEQYF

abundance: NA
d_gene: TRBD2
v_gene: TRBV6-5
j_gene: TRBJ2-7
CDR3nt: TGTGCCAGCGAACTAGCGGGAGGGCCCTACGAGCAGTACTTC
CDR3aa: CASELAGGPYEQYF

abundance: NA
d_gene: NA
v_gene: TRBV19
j_gene: TRBJ2-2
CDR3nt: TGTGCCAGTAGTATTGGACTTCCCGGGGAGCTGTTTTTT
CDR3aa: CASSIGLPGELFF

abundance: NA
d_gene: TRBD2
v_gene: TRBV19
j_gene: TRBJ2-1
CDR3nt: TGTGCCAGTAGTATCCCTAGCGGGAGGGTACTTGAGCAGTTCTTC
CDR3aa: CASSIPSGRVLEQFF

abundance: few
d_gene: NA
v_gene: TRBV3-1/TRBV3-2
j_gene: TRBJ2-1
CDR3nt: TGTGCCAGCAGCCAAGAGCAGGGGACCACCTACAATGAGCAGTTCTTC
CDR3aa: CASSQEQGTTYNEQFF

abundance: NA
d_gene: TRBD1
v_gene: TRBV6-5
j_gene: TRBJ1-1
CDR3nt: TGTGCCAGCCGCCAGGGGGCCGGGAACACTGAAGCTTTCTTT
CDR3aa: CASRQGAGNTEAFF

abundance: NA
d_gene: NA
v_gene: TRBV7-2
j_gene: TRBJ2-7
CDR3nt: TGTGCCAGCAGCGAACAAGGAGGGGCCTACGAGCAGTACTTC
CDR3aa: CASSEQGGAYEQYF

abundance: NA
d_gene: NA
v_gene: TRBV6-5
j_gene: TRBJ2-7
CDR3nt: TGTGCCAGCTCCAGGACTATAAGCTCCTACGAGCAGTACTTC
CDR3aa: CASSRTISSYEQYF

abundance: NA
d_gene: TRBD1
v_gene: TRBV7-2
j_gene: TRBJ2-2
CDR3nt: TGTGCCAGCAGCTCCACAGGGGGCAGTACCGGGGAGCTGTTTTTT
CDR3aa: CASSSTGGSTGELFF

abundance: NA
d_gene: NA
v_gene: TRBV15
j_gene: TRBJ2-5
CDR3nt: TGTGCCACCAGCAGAGATCCCAACAACCAAGAGACCCAGTACTTC
CDR3aa: CATSRDPNNQETQYF

abundance: once
d_gene: NA
v_gene: TRBV3-1/TRBV3-2
j_gene: TRBJ1-6
CDR3nt: TGTGCCAGCAGCCAAGACCAGGGAAAATCACCCCTCCACTTT
CDR3aa: CASSQDQGKSPLHF

abundance: NA
d_gene: TRBD2
v_gene: TRBV28
j_gene: TRBJ2-5
CDR3nt: TGTGCCAGCAGCCCTACCGGGACTAGCGGGAGGAGGGAGACCCAGTACTTC
CDR3aa: CASSPTGTSGRRETQYF

abundance: few
d_gene: TRBD1
v_gene: TRBV7-9
j_gene: TRBJ1-2
CDR3nt: TGTGCCAGCAGCTTATTTTCGACAGGGGTAGTCTATGGCTACACCTTC
CDR3aa: CASSLFSTGVVYGYTF

abundance: NA
d_gene: TRBD2
v_gene: TRBV11-3
j_gene: TRBJ2-1
CDR3nt: TGTGCCAGCAGCTTAGGGGGACTAGCGGGAAGGAATGAGCAGTTCTTC
CDR3aa: CASSLGGLAGRNEQFF

abundance: NA
d_gene: NA
v_gene: TRBV5-5
j_gene: TRBJ1-5
CDR3nt: TGTGCCAGCAGCTTCGGGCAGGGAACTAGCAATCAGCCCCAGCATTTT
CDR3aa: CASSFGQGTSNQPQHF

abundance: NA
d_gene: TRBD2
v_gene: TRBV4-2
j_gene: TRBJ2-1
CDR3nt: TGTGCCAGCAGCCAAGATTCGGGACTAGCGGGAGTGAAAGAGCAGTTCTTC
CDR3aa: CASSQDSGLAGVKEQFF

abundance: NA
d_gene: NA
v_gene: TRBV27
j_gene: TRBJ2-3
CDR3nt: TGTGCCAGCAGTTCACCCCTCAGGGGAGATACGCAGTATTTT
CDR3aa: CASSSPLRGDTQYF

abundance: NA
d_gene: NA
v_gene: TRBV29-1
j_gene: TRBJ2-7
CDR3nt: TGCAGCGTTGAAGCGGACAACTACGAGCAGTACTTC
CDR3aa: CSVEADNYEQYF

abundance: NA
d_gene: TRBD1
v_gene: TRBV18
j_gene: TRBJ1-1
CDR3nt: TGTGCCAGCACAGGACAGGGGATGAACACTGAAGCTTTCTTT
CDR3aa: CASTGQGMNTEAFF

abundance: NA
d_gene: NA
v_gene: TRBV11-3
j_gene: TRBJ1-1
CDR3nt: TGTGCCAGCAGCGGCACAGGGCGTTCCGAAGCTTTCTTT
CDR3aa: CASSGTGRSEAFF

abundance: NA
d_gene: TRBD1
v_gene: TRBV7-6
j_gene: TRBJ2-7
CDR3nt: TGTGCCAGCAGTACCGGGACAGGGTACTACGAGCAGTACTTC
CDR3aa: CASSTGTGYYEQYF

abundance: few
d_gene: NA
v_gene: TRBV10-2
j_gene: TRBJ1-6
CDR3nt: TGCGCCAGCGGAACGGAGTCGGGTTCACCCCTCCACTTT
CDR3aa: CASGTESGSPLHF

abundance: NA
d_gene: TRBD2
v_gene: TRBV7-8
j_gene: TRBJ2-1
CDR3nt: TGTGCCAGCAGCCCCACGGGACTAGCGGGAGTTTATGAGCAGTTCTTC
CDR3aa: CASSPTGLAGVYEQFF

abundance: NA
d_gene: TRBD1
v_gene: TRBV28
j_gene: TRBJ1-6
CDR3nt: TGTGCCAGCACCTCTGCGGACAGGGCTAATTCACCCCTCCACTTT
CDR3aa: CASTSADRANSPLHF

abundance: once
d_gene: NA
v_gene: TRBV10-2
j_gene: TRBJ2-3
CDR3nt: TGCGCCAGCAGTGAGTCCAGACAGGGAGGTACGCAGTATTTT
CDR3aa: CASSESRQGGTQYF

abundance: NA
d_gene: NA
v_gene: TRBV7-2
j_gene: TRBJ1-3
CDR3nt: TGTGCCAGCAGCTTCCTGGAGACTTACTCTGGAAACACCATATATTTT
CDR3aa: CASSFLETYSGNTIYF

abundance: NA
d_gene: NA
v_gene: TRBV19
j_gene: TRBJ1-5
CDR3nt: TGTGCCAGTACCCACAGTAGCAATCAGCCCCAGCATTTT
CDR3aa: CASTHSSNQPQHF